Below, 20 T cell receptor beta chains from the same sample are listed, as sequenced in a study of beta chain bispecific antibodies for T cell cancers. Notes on the study in general: Versus anti-CD19, anti-TRBV12 exposure cut the TRBV12-3 share of TRBV signal by under 99%. The leukemia cells, rather than normal T cells, gave most of the targeted TRBV signal.

TCRdb re-analysed the 5' RACE reads in MiXCR, keeping a single row per CDR3 protein. Of about 20,000 distinct CDR3 sequences listed, about 2% were seen once; the top ten hold roughly 5.1%. These TCRs' antigens remain unknown. Expansion lasted approximately three days, with either anti-CD3 antibody OKT3 or CD3/CD28 beads. Material: healthy donor T cells cultured with leukemia cells, obtained from a culture containing a bispecific antibody targeting TCR Vbeta12. Receptors were obtained from a human donor in good health. Some clones in this sample may be carry-over from other donors' samples.

This clonotype was recorded at least ten times. This chain connects TRBV24-1 to TRBJ2-3; D is uncertain. V was cut by 3 bases and J by 6 bases, with 9 bases left in between. This CDR3 spans 13 amino acids. Germline CDR1 reads KGHDR; CDR2 reads SFDVKD. CDR3 coding DNA: TGTGCCACCAGTGATCTGATCTTGGATACGCAGTATTTT. Protein: CATSDLILDTQYF.

The table lists this clonotype with many counts. The chain employs TRBV13 and TRBJ1-1; the match to TRBD1 covers 8 bases. CDR3 size: 14 residues. V lost 4 bases, J lost 0 bases, and 1 base stayed unmatched. The germline V gene encodes CDR1 PRHDT and CDR2 FYEKMQ (reference sequence). The DNA for the CDR3 is TGTGCCAGCAGCTACAGGGGGGTGAACACTGAAGCTTTCTTT. Residues: CASSYRGVNTEAFF.

In this sample, this clonotype turned up once. The rearrangement uses TRBV5-6 and TRBJ1-1; TRBD1 might be the D (6 bases). The germline gives CDR1 SGHDT, CDR2 YYEEEE. Trimming took off 0 bases at V and 5 bases at J, with 17 bases between the two ends. This CDR3 has 16 residues. The chain's CDR3 is CASSLAVGQGWTEAFF. DNA for the CDR3: TGTGCCAGCAGCTTGGCGGTCGGGCAGGGGTGGACTGAAGCTTTCTTT. Using reference TRBV5-6 and TRBJ1-1 for the parts outside the CDR3, the full variable domain is DAGVTQSPTHLIKTRGQQVTLRCSPKSGHDTVSWYQQALGQGPQFIFQYYEEEERQRGNFPDRFSGHQFPNYSSELNVNALLLGDSALYLCASSLAVGQGWTEAFFGQGTRLTVV.

This clonotype has at least ten counts. The V gene is TRBV14, the J gene TRBJ2-1, with D unresolved. The CDR3 has 16 amino acids. V lost 0 bases and J lost 4, with 13 bases in between. Germline assignment: CDR1 SGHDN and CDR2 FVKESK. In DNA, the CDR3 is TGTGCCAGCAGCCAAGAATCATCGGAAGTTTACAATGAGCAGTTCTTC. Protein: CASSQESSEVYNEQFF.

This clonotype was counted at least ten times. The chain recombines TRBV27 with TRBJ2-5; D is undetermined. The CDR3 covers 12 residues. Germline values: CDR1 MNHEY, CDR2 SMNVEV (reference sequence). V was cut by 6 bases and J by 4 bases, with 9 bases left in between. The CDR3 DNA follows: TGTGCCAGCAGCAATGGTGGAGAGACCCAGTACTTC. It translates to CASSNGGETQYF.

The table lists this clonotype with many counts. J is TRBJ2-7 and V is TRBV6-5, with a tentative D call TRBD2 (5 bases). Trimming cost V 6 bases and J 7 bases, with 16 bases left between them. Germline CDR1 reads MNHEY; CDR2 reads SVGAGI. The CDR3 spans 13 residues. CDR3 nucleotide sequence: TGTGCCAGCAGCGGGAAAGGTCGTTCAGAGCAGTACTTC. Protein: CASSGKGRSEQYF.

This clonotype was picked up many times. This chain joins TRBV27 and TRBJ2-7, with TRBD1 matching over 7 bases. In germline, CDR1 is MNHEY, CDR2 SMNVEV (reference sequence). V was pared by 2 bases and J by 3 bases, with 1 base of the junction left unmatched. This CDR3 contains 13 residues. In DNA form, the CDR3 reads TGTGCCAGCAGTTTAGACAGGGACTACGAGCAGTACTTC. It yields the protein CASSLDRDYEQYF.

This clonotype has more than one count but fewer than ten. The chain couples TRBV4-1 to TRBJ2-1; possibly TRBD2 for D (6 bases). Germline V CDR1 and CDR2: MGHRA, YSYEKL. This CDR3 has 14 residues. V gave up 2 bases and J gave up 9 bases, with 14 bases separating them. The CDR3 DNA is TGCGCCAGCAGCCAACCGGGGGAGGATACTGAGCAGTTCTTC. This codes for CASSQPGEDTEQFF.

The table lists this clonotype with many counts. One junction end does not reproduce the germline sequence, and a read error may be involved. The chain recombines TRBV7-7 with TRBJ1-1; tentative D call: TRBD1 (5 bases). The CDR3 spans 13 residues. Germline assignment: CDR1 SSHAT and CDR2 FNYEAQ (reference sequence). The CDR3 DNA sequence: TGTGCTAGCAGCTTAGGTCCTGGGGGTGAAGCTTTCTTT. Amino acids: CASSLGPGGEAFF.

Relative to its sample, this clonotype is medium-sized. The rearrangement uses TRBV28 and TRBJ1-3, with 7 bases identical to TRBD1. The germline V gene encodes CDR1 MDHEN and CDR2 SYDVKM. This CDR3 is 15 amino acids long. Unmatched junction bases numbered 6, after V lost 5 bases and J lost 2 bases. The CDR3 loop reads CASSPLTGTGNTIYF. The DNA of the CDR3 is TGTGCCAGCAGTCCCTTGACAGGGACTGGAAACACCATATATTTT.

This clonotype was detected ten times or more. The chain recombines TRBV13 with TRBJ2-2; 10 bases fit TRBD2. Trimming removed 0 bases from V and 0 bases from J; junction bases left unmatched: 4. Germline loops: CDR1 PRHDT, CDR2 FYEKMQ (reference sequence). This CDR3 spans 18 amino acids. The CDR3 sequence is CASSLGSGGASNTGELFF. CDR3 DNA sequence: TGTGCCAGCAGCTTAGGCAGCGGGGGGGCCTCGAACACCGGGGAGCTGTTTTTT.

This clonotype was recorded at least ten times. The chain uses TRBV19 and TRBJ2-3; 8 nucleotides agree with TRBD2. V shed 4 bases and J 5 bases; nucleotides not matched to a gene: 14. This CDR3 has 17 amino acids. Germline values: CDR1 LNHDA, CDR2 SQIVND (reference sequence). CDR3 protein: CASSTSSEAGGRDTQYF. The CDR3 DNA sequence: TGTGCCAGTAGTACCTCCTCCGAGGCGGGGGGTCGAGATACGCAGTATTTT.

This clonotype was found many times. The rearrangement uses TRBV2 and TRBJ2-1; tentative D call: TRBD1 (6 bases). The CDR3 loop spans 15 amino acids. Trimming took off 5 bases at V and 5 bases at J, with 16 bases between the two ends. CDR1 SNHLY and CDR2 FYNNEI come from the germline V gene. The chain's CDR3 is CASSPRWGQNNEQFF. The CDR3 DNA is TGTGCCAGCAGTCCCCGGTGGGGGCAAAACAATGAGCAGTTCTTC.

The sample holds many counts of this clonotype. The rearrangement uses TRBV3-1 and TRBJ2-3; D remains ambiguous. Germline CDR1 and CDR2: LGHDT and YNNKEL (reference sequence). The CDR3 runs 15 residues. V lost 7 bases and J 3 bases, leaving 17 bases between the germline ends. In DNA, the CDR3 is TGTGCCAGCAAAACAACAGTCCTGGGGACAGATACGCAGTATTTT. It yields the protein CASKTTVLGTDTQYF.

This clonotype occurred many times. This chain connects TRBV28 to TRBJ2-7, with D tentatively TRBD1 or TRBD2 (5 bases each). CDR3 size: 15 residues. V lost 4 bases to trimming and J lost 3 bases, with 16 bases between them. Germline CDR1 MDHEN, CDR2 SYDVKM. CDR3 loop: CASSSRDERYYEQYF. For the CDR3, the DNA is TGTGCCAGCAGTTCCCGGGACGAGAGATACTACGAGCAGTACTTC.

This clonotype appeared many times. This chain uses TRBV11-2 with TRBJ2-3, with D possibly being TRBD1 or TRBD2 (5 bases each). This CDR3 contains 15 residues. The V gene lost 4 bases and the J gene lost 0 bases, with 11 bases spanning the gap. The germline gives CDR1 SGHAT, CDR2 FQNNGV. As DNA, the CDR3 is TGTGCCAGCAGCTCTGGGACCATTAGCACAGATACGCAGTATTTT. This translates into CASSSGTISTDTQYF.

The table lists this clonotype with many counts. The V gene is TRBV27, the J gene TRBJ1-1; D ambiguous. Germline CDR1 and CDR2: MNHEY and SMNVEV (reference sequence). CDR3 length: 13 amino acids. Deletions cut 2 bases from V and 10 bases from J, with 14 bases between. The DNA for the CDR3 is TGTGCCAGCAGTTTACATCCGGAATCGGTAGCTTTCTTT. Amino acid sequence: CASSLHPESVAFF.

Notes on this clonotype: A much larger clone lies one base from this, so it may be a read error. J is TRBJ2-5 and V is TRBV7-3, with D maybe TRBD2 (6 bases). The CDR3 runs to 14 residues. Germline CDR1 and CDR2: SGHTA and FQGTGA. The CDR3 nucleotides read TGTGCCAGCAGCCGACCGGGGGATCAAGAGACCCTGTACTTC. Translating it yields CASSRPGDQETLYF.

This clonotype was seen many times. The V and J genes are TRBV5-5 and TRBJ1-5; 8 nucleotides match TRBD1. Losses at the gene ends were 1 base for V and 0 bases for J; bases not matched to a gene: 0. Germline loops: CDR1 SGHKS, CDR2 YYEKEE (reference sequence). CDR3 size: 15 residues. CDR3 protein: CASSLTGGSNQPQHF. The CDR3, as DNA: TGTGCCAGCAGCTTGACAGGGGGTAGCAATCAGCCCCAGCATTTT. The whole variable domain, filled in from reference TRBV5-5 and TRBJ1-5, reads DAGVTQSPTHLIKTRGQQVTLRCSPISGHKSVSWYQQVLGQGPQFIFQYYEKEERGRGNFPDRFSARQFPNYSSELNVNALLLGDSALYLCASSLTGGSNQPQHFGDGTRLSIL.

This clonotype was seen many times. V usage is TRBV20-1 and J usage is TRBJ2-7; TRBD1 or TRBD2 may be the D gene (5 bases each). V was cut by 2 bases and J by 2 bases, with 16 bases left in between. From germline, CDR1 is DFQATT and CDR2 SNEGSKA (reference sequence). The CDR3 totals 15 residues. The CDR3 nucleotides read TGCAGTGCTAGAAGCCAACCGGGACGGGCCTACGAGCAGTACTTC. Residues: CSARSQPGRAYEQYF.